These 21 T cell receptor beta chains were sequenced from one sample in a study of lymphopenia after photon versus proton radiotherapy (dated by TCRdb to about 2019). The receptor library was made with the immunoSEQ multiplex PCR assay. The table was pulled from immuneACCESS by TCRdb, which kept in-frame rearrangements only. Such tables lose some clones; where checked, under half of the loss comes from unresolved V genes, and the rest has no known cause. The sample includes 20,000 to 25,000 clones, with around 90% observed a single time. Of the sample, over 9% falls within the top ten clones. The sample consisted of peripheral blood, taken from a patient treated with proton-based radiotherapy. These receptors were collected from a woman between 65 and 79 years old with pancreatic cancer. Some clones in this sample may be carry-over from other donors' samples.

This clone appeared a few times. The rearrangement links TRBV28 to TRBJ2-3; the D call may be TRBD1 or TRBD2 (5 bases each). Germline CDR1 MDHEN, CDR2 SYDVKM. The CDR3 extends over 17 amino acids. V was pared by 4 bases and J by 3 bases, with 20 bases between. For the CDR3, the DNA is TGTGCCAGCAGTTCCCCGTATCGGCTAGAGGGGACAGATACGCAGTATTTT. Translation: CASSSPYRLEGTDTQYF.

This clone has a single count. This chain uses TRBV5-1 with TRBJ2-1; TRBD2 agrees at 7 bases. V shed 4 bases, J shed 2 bases, and the junction held 9 bases outside the gene matches. The CDR3 extends over 16 amino acids. Germline CDR1 SGHRS, CDR2 YFSETQ. For the CDR3, the DNA is TGCGCCAGCAGCCCCGGCGGCGGGAGTCCCTACAATGAGCAGTTCTTC. As protein: CASSPGGGSPYNEQFF.

The chain carries TRBV13 and TRBJ2-3; no reliable D call. The CDR3 is 14 amino acids. Germline loops: CDR1 PRHDT, CDR2 FYEKMQ (reference sequence). Deletions cut 6 bases from V and 4 bases from J, with 14 bases between. CDR3 sequence (DNA): TGTGCCAGCAGTCGACCAATTAAGGCAGATACGCAGTATTTT. Protein product: CASSRPIKADTQYF. Using reference TRBV13 and TRBJ2-3 for the parts outside the CDR3, the full variable domain is AAGVIQSPRHLIKEKRETATLKCYPIPRHDTVYWYQQGPGQDPQFLISFYEKMQSDKGSIPDRFSAQQFSDYHSELNMSSLELGDSALYFCASSRPIKADTQYFGPGTRLTVL.

The chain is built from TRBV19 and TRBJ2-1, with D maybe TRBD2 (6 bases). This CDR3 is built from 13 residues. V was cut by 9 bases and J by 6 bases, with 15 bases left in between. Germline CDR1 reads LNHDA; CDR2 reads SQIVND (reference sequence). CDR3 sequence: CASAVVGSNEQFF. As DNA, the CDR3 is TGTGCCAGCGCAGTGGTCGGGAGCAATGAGCAGTTCTTC.

This clone appeared a single time. V and J are TRBV4-1 and TRBJ2-7, with D hard to call. The CDR3 covers 13 residues. Trimming removed 1 base at V and 2 bases at J, with 6 bases between. Germline V CDR1 and CDR2: MGHRA, YSYEKL. This CDR3 reads CASSQALTYEQYF. The CDR3 DNA reads as TGCGCCAGCAGCCAAGCCCTAACCTACGAGCAGTACTTC.

The chain uses TRBV20-1 and TRBJ2-7; no clear D gene. Germline V gene sequence: CDR1 DFQATT, CDR2 SNEGSKA (reference sequence). CDR3 length: 11 amino acids. V was shortened by 6 bases and J by 2 bases, with 8 bases between the two germline ends. The CDR3 DNA follows: TGCAGTGCAGAAGGACCCTACGAGCAGTACTTC. Amino acid sequence: CSAEGPYEQYF.

This clone was seen just once. The gene calls are TRBV19 and TRBJ2-1; the D gene is possibly TRBD1 (5 bases). Germline-derived CDR1 and CDR2 are LNHDA and SQIVND (reference sequence). V was clipped by 5 bases and J by 6 bases, with 17 bases between them. The CDR3 runs 15 residues. The DNA for the CDR3 is TGTGCCAGTAGTGCCGCCAGGGCGCCCCTCAATGAGCAGTTCTTC. Its translation: CASSAARAPLNEQFF.

The genes are TRBV7-9 and TRBJ2-7; D uncertain. V gave up 2 bases and J gave up 3 bases, with 8 bases separating them. The CDR3 runs 13 residues. Germline CDR1 is SEHNR and CDR2 is FQNEAQ (reference sequence). This CDR3 is CASSLFGDYEQYF. The CDR3 DNA follows: TGTGCCAGCAGCTTATTTGGGGACTACGAGCAGTACTTC.

CDR3 in amino acids: CASSGPSGELAGYTF. As DNA, the CDR3 is TGTGCCAGCAGCGGGCCGTCAGGGGAGTTGGCTGGCTACACCTTC. This rearrangement joins TRBV7-9 to TRBJ1-2; possible D gene TRBD1, 6 bases. The V and J ends lost 5 bases and 7 bases respectively, with 20 bases between them. Germline values: CDR1 SEHNR, CDR2 FQNEAQ (reference sequence). This CDR3 comprises 15 residues.

The rearrangement joins TRBV27 to TRBJ2-7; D may correspond to TRBD1 or TRBD2 (7 bases each). CDR1 is MNHEY, CDR2 SMNVEV, per germline (reference sequence). The V end lost 10 bases, the J end lost 6 bases, and 16 bases lay between the germline ends. This CDR3 is 12 amino acids long. CDR3 DNA sequence: TGTGCCACCTCAGGGGGGGGCCGCGAGCAGTACTTC. This gives the protein CATSGGGREQYF.

The count of this clone is one. The rearrangement uses TRBV28 and TRBJ1-2, with 7 bases matching TRBD1. With V trimmed by 6 bases and J by 3 bases, 4 bases remained unmatched. The CDR3 is 13 amino acids. Germline CDR1 is MDHEN and CDR2 is SYDVKM. CDR3 sequence reads: CASRTGQDYGYTF. CDR3 bases: TGTGCCAGCAGAACCGGACAGGACTATGGCTACACCTTC.

V gene TRBV4-2 combines with J gene TRBJ1-3, with 8 positions matching TRBD1. CDR3 length equals 19 residues. Germline CDR1 reads LGHNA; CDR2 reads YNFKEQ. V trimming: 0 bases; J trimming: 0 bases; junction bases outside the gene matches: 10. Here the CDR3 DNA reads TGTGCCAGCAGCCAAGAATGGGGGACAGGCCTGAGCTCTGGAAACACCATATATTTT. It specifies CASSQEWGTGLSSGNTIYF.

The chain links TRBV6-6 to TRBJ1-4; 11 bases map to TRBD1. Trimming at V came to 6 bases and at J to 7 bases, leaving 4 bases not matched to a gene. Germline-derived CDR1 and CDR2 are MNHNY and SVGAGI (reference sequence). The CDR3 spans 14 residues. CDR3 amino acids: CASRGQGGGEKLFF. CDR3 bases: TGTGCCAGCAGGGGACAGGGGGGCGGTGAAAAACTGTTTTTT.

In this sample, this clone turned up once. The rearrangement uses TRBV30 and TRBJ1-3, with D perhaps TRBD1 (5 bases). From germline, CDR1 is GTSNPN and CDR2 SVGIG (reference sequence). With 3 bases removed from V and 4 bases from J, the gap between germline ends came to 22 bases. The CDR3 is 17 amino acids. This chain's CDR3 is CAWRGRTATNAGNTIYF. The CDR3 DNA sequence: TGTGCCTGGAGGGGGCGCACCGCGACAAATGCGGGAAACACCATATATTTT.

The chain is built from TRBV2 and TRBJ2-5; D not resolved. Trimming took 4 bases from V and 5 from J, leaving 5 bases between them. This CDR3 contains 11 residues. Germline-derived CDR1 and CDR2 are SNHLY and FYNNEI. CDR3 protein: CASSVTETQYF. CDR3 bases: TGTGCCAGCAGTGTCACCGAGACCCAGTACTTC.

The CDR3 nucleotides are TGTGCCAGCAGCCCGACAGGCGTCCCCTACGAGCAGTACTTC. Its protein product is CASSPTGVPYEQYF. The chain combines TRBV11-1 with TRBJ2-7; a weak D match, TRBD1 (6 bases). This CDR3 has 14 amino acids. Trimming removed 5 bases from V and 2 bases from J, with 13 bases in between. Germline V lookup: CDR1 SGHAT, CDR2 FQDESV (reference sequence). The full variable domain, in which reference TRBV11-1 and TRBJ2-7 provide the parts outside the CDR3, is EAEVAQSPRYKITEKSQAVAFWCDPISGHATLYWYRQILGQGPELLVQFQDESVVDDSQLPKDRFSAERLKGVDSTLKIQPAELGDSAMYLCASSPTGVPYEQYFGPGTRLTVT.

The chain uses TRBV19 and TRBJ2-1; 10 nucleotides align to TRBD2. Germline V lookup: CDR1 LNHDA, CDR2 SQIVND (reference sequence). There are 16 residues in the CDR3. The trim removed 6 bases at V and 4 bases at J, leaving 9 bases unmatched. The CDR3 loop is CASRWTSGYSYNEQFF. In DNA, the CDR3 is TGTGCCAGTAGGTGGACTAGCGGCTACTCATACAATGAGCAGTTCTTC.

This chain uses TRBV5-4 with TRBJ2-7, with 10 bases fitting TRBD2. The CDR3 loop spans 13 amino acids. V was clipped by 2 bases and J by 6 bases; unmatched bases: 2. The germline gives CDR1 SGHNT, CDR2 YYREEE (reference sequence). The CDR3 sequence is CASSFWTSGEQYF. CDR3 sequence (DNA): TGTGCCAGCAGCTTTTGGACTAGCGGCGAGCAGTACTTC. Combining the CDR3 with reference TRBV5-4 and TRBJ2-7 gives the whole variable domain ETGVTQSPTHLIKTRGQQVTLRCSSQSGHNTVSWYQQALGQGPQFIFQYYREEENGRGNFPPRFSGLQFPNYSSELNVNALELDDSALYLCASSFWTSGEQYFGPGTRLTVT.

The V and J genes are TRBV30 and TRBJ1-5, with 8 bases lining up with TRBD1. Germline trimming cut 0 bases from V and 3 bases from J; bases unmatched to any gene: 10. This CDR3 has 17 residues. Germline lookup yields CDR1 GTSNPN and CDR2 SVGIG (reference sequence). CDR3 DNA: TGTGCCTGGAGTGTTTCCGGGACAGGACTTATCAATCAGCCCCAGCATTTT. Its protein product is CAWSVSGTGLINQPQHF.

The CDR3 nucleotides are TGCAGCGTGTGGGGGTCGAGGGGATTGAGCACAGATACGCAGTATTTT. It encodes CSVWGSRGLSTDTQYF. This chain links TRBV29-1 with TRBJ2-3; tentatively, D is TRBD1 or TRBD2 (5 bases each). V lost 6 bases to trimming and J lost 0 bases, with 19 bases between them. This CDR3 region has 16 residues. The germline V gene has CDR1 SQVTM and CDR2 ANQGSEA.

The genes are TRBV10-3 and TRBJ2-7; TRBD2 is a possible D gene (5 bases). V was clipped by 5 bases and J by 0 bases, with 17 bases between them. Per the germline V gene, CDR1 is ENHRY and CDR2 is SYGVKD. The CDR3 length is 16 residues. The CDR3 bases are TGTGCCATCAGTCAGACGGACTCAACGAGCTCCTACGAGCAGTACTTC. Translated: CAISQTDSTSSYEQYF.